This T cell receptor beta chain was recovered during a study of T cells in Graves' hyperthyroidism and ophthalmopathy. Researchers amplified the TCR beta CDR3 regions from RNA transcripts. The primer set for the first-round RT-PCR of the TCR CDR3 was HTBI. TCRdb independently ran MiXCR on the multiplex PCR reads; one entry per CDR3 protein. The data show roughly 720,000 distinct CDR3 sequences, roughly a sixth seen once. The origin of this receptor is a man aged 50 or older with Graves' hyperthyroidism. Source material: blood.

CDR3 bases: TGCAGTGAAGCGGGAGGGGGCACAGATACGCAGTATTTT. Residues: CSEAGGGTDTQYF. The J gene is TRBJ2-3, the V gene TRBV20-1; 10 nucleotides line up with TRBD2. Looked up from germline, CDR1 is DFQATT and CDR2 is SNEGSKA (reference sequence). The CDR3 runs to 13 residues. V dropped 7 bases and J dropped 1; count of bases not matched to a gene: 2.